This TCR beta chain was captured by sequencing in a study of siplizumab effects on memory and regulatory T cells. The protocol was immunoSEQ multiplex PCR, while the TCRdb copy is restricted to in-frame clones and leaves out a portion. Among a few thousand clones listed, 55% to 70% were seen once. Study-wide results and caveats: Phenotypic classification as naive or memory proved unattainable for roughly 80-97% of proliferating CD4+ or CD8+ clones. Proliferating Tregs taken from siplizumab cultures were not shown to have a confirmed suppressive function.

Across three donor pairs, the naive, memory, effector memory and TEMRA subsets were sequenced without stimulation. Trimming pared 3 bases from V and 0 bases from J, leaving 4 bases between. The length of the CDR3 is 14 residues. Germline loops: CDR1 SGDLS, CDR2 YYNGEE. For this clone: The antigen is unknown.

The sample taken for sequencing was TEMRA CD8+ T cells sorted from blood. The subset: unstimulated CD8+ CD45RA+ effector memory T cells. The TCR was taken from a human donor in good health. The rearrangement uses TRBV9 and TRBJ1-6; D gene unclear. DNA of the CDR3: TGTGCCAGCAGCGAGAGCTCCTATAATTCACCCCTCCACTTT. Translation gives CASSESSYNSPLHF.